A single sample is the source of the 24 T cell receptor beta chains below, sequenced in a study of shared clonotypes between healthy human individuals. Sequencing was performed with immunoSEQ multiplex PCR; in TCRdb, only in-frame clones are kept and a portion is missing. This sample yields 2 million to 2.5 million clones, of which 85% to 95% are seen a single time; more than 0.35% belongs to the top ten. Sequenced: naive CD4+ T cells from PBMCs. The subset here: CD45RA+ positively selected. Receptor source: a man aged 18 to 29 in good health. Some clones in this sample may be carry-over from other donors' samples.

This clone was seen only once. This sequence joins TRBV20-1 and TRBJ2-4; D is ambiguous. Germline CDR1 is DFQATT and CDR2 is SNEGSKA (reference sequence). This CDR3 region has 11 residues. CDR3 coding DNA: TGCGTTGGCTACCGTTTGGACATTCAGTACTTC. Protein sequence: CVGYRLDIQYF.

The chain joins TRBV5-3 to TRBJ2-7; 8 positions agree with TRBD1. TRBV5-3 is given ORF status, its function remaining uncertain. With V trimmed by 4 bases and J by 5 bases, 11 bases remained unmatched. CDR3 size: 15 residues. The CDR3 here is CARSDRTGMGNEQYF. The CDR3 DNA reads as TGTGCCAGAAGCGATCGGACAGGGATGGGAAACGAGCAGTACTTC.

The chain joins TRBV28 to TRBJ2-7; a weak D match, TRBD1 (5 bases). In germline, CDR1 is MDHEN, CDR2 SYDVKM. V lost 5 bases and J lost 2, with 13 bases in between. CDR3 length equals 14 residues. In DNA, the CDR3 is TGTGCCAGCAGTCCCAGGGCCACTACCTACGAGCAGTACTTC. Protein product: CASSPRATTYEQYF.

The chain couples TRBV27 to TRBJ1-2, with 12 bases lining up with TRBD1. The CDR3 length is 15 residues. The germline gives CDR1 MNHEY, CDR2 SMNVEV (reference sequence). The junction had 9 bases not matched to a gene; V was cut back by 5 bases and J by 8 bases. The CDR3 sequence is CASSLTGDRGPGYTF. The CDR3 DNA reads TGTGCCAGCAGTCTCACCGGGGACAGGGGGCCAGGCTACACCTTC.

The chain has TRBV7-3 and TRBJ2-2, with D perhaps being TRBD1 or TRBD2 (5 bases each). The germline V gene has CDR1 SGHTA and CDR2 FQGTGA. CDR3 size: 15 residues. The ends were cut back, 1 base at V and 2 bases at J, with 8 bases in the middle. The CDR3 region is CASSLRGTNTGELFF. For the CDR3, the DNA is TGTGCCAGCAGCTTAAGGGGGACCAACACCGGGGAGCTGTTTTTT.

This rearrangement joins TRBV6-1 to TRBJ2-7; D not certain. Germline V gives CDR1 MNHNS, CDR2 SASEGT. The CDR3 loop spans 12 amino acids. Trimming left V 7 bases short and J 3 bases short, with 10 bases between. CDR3 loop: CASTLVYYEQYF. For the CDR3, the DNA is TGTGCCAGCACGCTGGTTTACTACGAGCAGTACTTC.

The chain links TRBV5-6 to TRBJ1-2; D is unresolved. This CDR3 region has 13 residues. CDR1 is SGHDT, CDR2 YYEEEE, per germline. The germline V and J ends were trimmed by 4 bases and 1 base, with 8 bases remaining between them. CDR3 loop: CASSRRINYGYTF. The CDR3 nucleotides read TGTGCCAGCAGCAGACGGATTAACTATGGCTACACCTTC.

V gene TRBV6-6 combines with J gene TRBJ2-7, with TRBD1 as a possible D gene (6 bases). Germline lookup yields CDR1 MNHNY and CDR2 SVGAGI (reference sequence). V lost 0 bases to trimming and J lost 4 bases, with 10 bases between them. CDR3 length equals 14 residues. CDR3 DNA: TGTGCCAGCAGTTACTCCGGGACAACGTACGAGCAGTACTTC. The encoded protein is CASSYSGTTYEQYF.

This chain connects TRBV5-1 to TRBJ2-5, with D perhaps TRBD1 (6 bases). Trimming took off 7 bases at V and 5 bases at J, with 24 bases between the two ends. Germline lookup yields CDR1 SGHRS and CDR2 YFSETQ. The CDR3 has 16 amino acids. CDR3 in DNA: TGCGCCAGCGGGCCACAGGGAATCCCACTCGGGGAGACCCAGTACTTC. This gives the protein CASGPQGIPLGETQYF.

The chain employs TRBV4-3 and TRBJ2-3, with D perhaps given as TRBD1 or TRBD2 (5 bases each). CDR3 length equals 14 residues. Germline loops: CDR1 LGHNA, CDR2 YSLEER. V gave up 3 bases and J gave up 0 bases, with 7 bases separating them. CDR3 in amino acids: CASSHRDSTDTQYF. The CDR3 coding sequence is TGCGCCAGCAGCCACCGGGACAGCACAGATACGCAGTATTTT.

Concerning this clone itself: Germline is not matched at one junction end, which may reflect a read error. V is TRBV5-1 and J is TRBJ1-4; 7 bases align to TRBD1. The CDR3 loop spans 11 amino acids. Germline CDR1 reads SGHRS; CDR2 reads YFSETQ. The chain's CDR3 is CASSLKGAGVF. CDR3 bases: TGCGCCAGCAGCTTGAAGGGGGCTGGAGTTTTT. The full variable domain, rest sourced from reference TRBV5-1 and TRBJ1-4, is KAGVTQTPRYLIKTRGQQVTLSCSPISGHRSVSWYQQTPGQGLQFLFEYFSETQRNKGNFPGRFSGRQFSNSRSEMNVSTLELGDSALYLCASSLKGAGVFGSGTQLSVL.

The chain links TRBV7-9 to TRBJ2-1; D uncertain. This CDR3 is built from 16 residues. From germline, CDR1 is SEHNR and CDR2 FQNEAQ (reference sequence). Trimming removed 5 bases at V and 4 bases at J, with 18 bases between. The DNA for the CDR3 is TGTGCCAGCAGCACGTATACACGGAGAGAATACAATGAGCAGTTCTTC. Its translation is CASSTYTRREYNEQFF.

V and J are TRBV4-1 and TRBJ2-5; a possible D gene is TRBD2 (5 bases). Judging by the DNA end, TRBJ2-7 fits better; the J call may be wrong. The CDR3 totals 15 residues. Germline lookup yields CDR1 MGHRA and CDR2 YSYEKL. For the CDR3, the DNA is TGCGCCAGCAGCCAAGCTTTCGGGCCAGAGGGCGAGCAGTACTTC. The encoded protein is CASSQAFGPEGEQYF.

The chain's CDR3 is CASSLGWYYEQYF. CDR3 in DNA: TGTGCCAGCAGCTTAGGGTGGTATTACGAGCAGTACTTC. The chain links TRBV7-8 to TRBJ2-7; D is unclear. Germline V gene sequence: CDR1 SGHVS, CDR2 FQNEAQ. V was clipped by 1 base and J by 4 bases, with 8 bases between them. CDR3 size: 13 residues. Together with reference TRBV7-8 and TRBJ2-7, the CDR3 gives the full variable domain: GAGVSQSPRYKVAKRGQDVALRCDPISGHVSLFWYQQALGQGPEFLTYFQNEAQLDKSGLPSDRFFAERPEGSVSTLKIQRTQQEDSAVYLCASSLGWYYEQYFGPGTRLTVT.

V gene TRBV27 combines with J gene TRBJ1-6; weak D call: TRBD1 (5 bases). With 6 bases removed from V and 8 bases from J, the gap between germline ends came to 11 bases. Germline loops: CDR1 MNHEY, CDR2 SMNVEV (reference sequence). The CDR3 is made up of 13 amino acids. Here the CDR3 reads CASSSGRYSPLHF. The CDR3 DNA reads TGTGCCAGCAGCTCAGGGAGGTATTCACCCCTCCACTTT.

V gene TRBV28 combines with J gene TRBJ2-7, with a tentative D call TRBD2 (6 bases). This CDR3 has 15 residues. Trimming stripped 1 base from V and 7 bases from J, with 17 bases between. Germline V gene sequence: CDR1 MDHEN, CDR2 SYDVKM. CDR3 loop: CASSLLLGGASEQYF. The CDR3 DNA reads as TGTGCCAGCAGTTTATTATTAGGAGGGGCGAGTGAGCAGTACTTC.

The genes are TRBV9 and TRBJ2-3; TRBD2 aligns across 9 bases. Germline CDR1 reads SGDLS; CDR2 reads YYNGEE. The CDR3 consists of 17 residues. After removal of 3 bases from V and 2 bases from J, the junction contained 10 bases not matched to a gene. The CDR3 coding sequence is TGTGCCAGCAGCGCGAGGGTAGCGGGAGTTTCCACAGATACGCAGTATTTT. Protein product: CASSARVAGVSTDTQYF.

To note about this clone: The sample holds other DNA sequences that translate to the same CDR3. The V call is TRBV30, the J call TRBJ1-5; D is ambiguous. The CDR3 has 13 residues. V lost 2 bases and J lost 0, with 5 bases in between. The V gene's germline CDR1 is GTSNPN and CDR2 SVGIG (reference sequence). CDR3 coding DNA: TGTGCCTGGAGTAAGGATAGCAATCAGCCCCAGCATTTT. Translating it yields CAWSKDSNQPQHF.

In its sample, this clone was seen once. The chain employs TRBV18 and TRBJ2-2; 10 bases line up with TRBD1. The CDR3 is made up of 16 amino acids. Trimming at V came to 5 bases and at J to 4 bases, leaving 7 bases not matched to a gene. Per the germline V gene, CDR1 is KGHSH and CDR2 is LQKENI. DNA of the CDR3: TGTGCCAGCTCAAGACCCGGGACAGGGGTCACCGGGGAGCTGTTTTTT. It codes for CASSRPGTGVTGELFF.

The chain employs TRBV2 and TRBJ2-7; TRBD2 might be the D (5 bases). Trimming cost V 7 bases and J 5 bases, with 12 bases left between them. CDR3 length: 12 amino acids. Germline values: CDR1 SNHLY, CDR2 FYNNEI. The CDR3 DNA reads TGTGCCAGCACGCGCGGGCTTGACGAGCAGTACTTC. Amino acid sequence: CASTRGLDEQYF.

The genes are TRBV15 and TRBJ2-7, with D possibly being TRBD2 (6 bases). CDR1 and CDR2 (germline): LNHNV, YYDKDF (reference sequence). V lost 3 bases to trimming and J lost 2 bases, with 17 bases between them. This CDR3 has 16 residues. DNA of the CDR3: TGTGCCACCAGCAGGGACTACCCGATTGACACCTACGAGCAGTACTTC. Its protein product is CATSRDYPIDTYEQYF.

The chain employs TRBV5-1 and TRBJ2-1, with 11 positions matching TRBD2. V lost 0 bases and J lost 6; bases outside the gene matches: 11. CDR1 is SGHRS, CDR2 YFSETQ, per germline. This CDR3 spans 18 amino acids. This CDR3 is CASSLAGGVAGGINEQFF. For the CDR3, the DNA is TGCGCCAGCAGCTTGGCGGGCGGGGTAGCGGGAGGGATCAATGAGCAGTTCTTC.

The chain carries TRBV5-1 and TRBJ1-2; 7 bases match TRBD1. Germline V gene lookup returns CDR1 SGHRS and CDR2 YFSETQ. The CDR3 runs 16 residues. The V segment lost 0 bases and the J segment 1 base; nucleotides outside the gene matches: 6. The DNA of the CDR3 is TGCGCCAGCAGCTTGGCCATCTGGGACAGTAACTATGGCTACACCTTC. Its protein product is CASSLAIWDSNYGYTF.

The chain is built from TRBV11-2 and TRBJ1-3, with a tentative D call TRBD1 (5 bases). Trimming left V 3 bases short and J 2 bases short, with 11 bases between. Germline lookup yields CDR1 SGHAT and CDR2 FQNNGV. The CDR3 is 15 residues long. The CDR3 region has the DNA TGTGCCAGCAGCTTCCGGGACGGCGCTGGAAACACCATATATTTT. It is translated as CASSFRDGAGNTIYF.